The rows below give T cell receptor beta chains drawn from one sample of a study of cytomegalovirus exposure and HLA in healthy donors. Clones were read by immunoSEQ multiplex PCR, and TCRdb kept only the in-frame ones, dropping some. The sample lists 100,000 or so clones, roughly three quarters occurring once. The specimen sequenced was PBMCs. These TCRs come from a man aged 35 to 55 in good health and CMV-seropositive. The CDR3 runs from the conserved cysteine through the conserved F or W. D genes are given only for firm matches. A clone size is listed for some rows: how often the clone was seen (once, few, many), or a class if it is expanded.

j_gene: TRBJ2-1; abundance: -; v_gene: TRBV7-6; d_gene: -; CDR3aa: CASSLTLNNEQFF; CDR3nt: TGTGCCAGCAGCTTAACTTTGAACAATGAGCAGTTCTTC
j_gene: TRBJ2-1; abundance: once; v_gene: TRBV7-9; d_gene: -; CDR3aa: CASSLESDEQFF; CDR3nt: TGTGCCAGCAGCTTAGAGAGCGATGAGCAGTTCTTC
j_gene: TRBJ2-7; abundance: -; v_gene: TRBV9; d_gene: TRBD2; CDR3aa: CASSVSSGRNYEQYF; CDR3nt: TGTGCCAGCAGCGTATCTAGCGGGAGGAACTACGAGCAGTACTTC
j_gene: TRBJ2-1; abundance: -; v_gene: TRBV5-4; d_gene: TRBD1; CDR3aa: CASSLVDRDGEQFF; CDR3nt: TGTGCCAGCAGCTTGGTTGACAGGGACGGAGAGCAGTTCTTC
j_gene: TRBJ2-7; abundance: few; v_gene: TRBV27; d_gene: TRBD1; CDR3aa: CASTLVGQGRYEQYF; CDR3nt: TGTGCCAGCACCTTAGTAGGACAGGGAAGATACGAGCAGTACTTC
j_gene: TRBJ1-4; abundance: -; v_gene: TRBV5-4; d_gene: -; CDR3aa: CASSPNGGVVGEKLFF; CDR3nt: TGTGCCAGCAGCCCGAATGGGGGGGTAGTCGGGGAAAAACTGTTTTTT
j_gene: TRBJ1-1; abundance: -; v_gene: TRBV11-2; d_gene: TRBD1; CDR3aa: CASSLTTGELNTEAFF; CDR3nt: TGTGCCAGCAGCTTAACGACAGGGGAGTTGAACACTGAAGCTTTCTTT
j_gene: TRBJ1-1; abundance: -; v_gene: TRBV7-8; d_gene: -; CDR3aa: CASSLAGRATEAFF; CDR3nt: TGTGCCAGCAGCTTAGCAGGGAGGGCCACTGAAGCTTTCTTT
j_gene: TRBJ2-7; abundance: few; v_gene: TRBV7-2; d_gene: -; CDR3aa: CASSAGLNYEQYF; CDR3nt: TGTGCCAGCAGCGCGGGACTCAACTACGAGCAGTACTTC
j_gene: TRBJ2-2; abundance: -; v_gene: TRBV5-4; d_gene: -; CDR3aa: CASSFFRGGNTGELFF; CDR3nt: TGTGCCAGCAGCTTTTTTAGGGGGGGCAACACCGGGGAGCTGTTTTTT
j_gene: TRBJ2-2; abundance: -; v_gene: TRBV7-2; d_gene: -; CDR3aa: CASSLVSPNTGELFF; CDR3nt: TGTGCCAGCAGCTTAGTTTCTCCGAACACCGGGGAGCTGTTTTTT
j_gene: TRBJ2-2; abundance: -; v_gene: TRBV6-6; d_gene: -; CDR3aa: CASTSVDTGELFF; CDR3nt: TGTGCCAGCACCTCAGTTGACACCGGGGAGCTGTTTTTT
j_gene: TRBJ2-7; abundance: -; v_gene: TRBV10-3; d_gene: TRBD1; CDR3aa: CAISESAFTGEPYEQYF; CDR3nt: TGTGCCATCAGTGAGTCGGCTTTTACAGGGGAACCCTACGAGCAGTACTTC
j_gene: TRBJ2-4; abundance: -; v_gene: TRBV5-4; d_gene: TRBD2; CDR3aa: CASSPRGLAGELNIQYF; CDR3nt: TGTGCCAGCAGCCCTCGAGGTCTAGCGGGAGAGTTGAACATTCAGTACTTC
j_gene: TRBJ2-3; abundance: few; v_gene: TRBV9; d_gene: TRBD2; CDR3aa: CASSASGSSTDTQYF; CDR3nt: TGTGCCAGCAGCGCTAGCGGGAGTAGCACAGATACGCAGTATTTT
j_gene: TRBJ2-1; abundance: -; v_gene: TRBV6-1; d_gene: TRBD1; CDR3aa: CASSELGQWNEQFF; CDR3nt: TGTGCCAGCAGTGAACTGGGACAGTGGAATGAGCAGTTCTTC
j_gene: TRBJ2-2; abundance: few; v_gene: TRBV2; d_gene: -; CDR3aa: CASSEVAGHTGELFF; CDR3nt: TGTGCCAGCAGTGAAGTCGCAGGTCACACCGGGGAGCTGTTTTTT
j_gene: TRBJ1-1; abundance: -; v_gene: TRBV19; d_gene: -; CDR3aa: CASSTGYTEAFF; CDR3nt: TGTGCCAGTAGTACGGGGTACACTGAAGCTTTCTTT
j_gene: TRBJ2-5; abundance: -; v_gene: TRBV15; d_gene: TRBD2; CDR3aa: CATRSAGGRETQYF; CDR3nt: TGTGCCACCAGGTCAGCGGGAGGCCGGGAGACCCAGTACTTC
j_gene: TRBJ1-2; abundance: -; v_gene: TRBV30; d_gene: -; CDR3aa: CAWSVSRGYTF; CDR3nt: TGTGCCTGGAGTGTTTCCAGAGGCTACACCTTC
j_gene: TRBJ2-7; abundance: -; v_gene: TRBV9; d_gene: -; CDR3aa: CASSVGGSPYEQYF; CDR3nt: TGTGCCAGCAGCGTAGGCGGCAGTCCCTACGAGCAGTACTTC
j_gene: TRBJ2-3; abundance: -; v_gene: TRBV5-1; d_gene: -; CDR3aa: CASFPSGSGTDTQYF; CDR3nt: TGCGCCAGCTTCCCCTCCGGGAGCGGGACAGATACGCAGTATTTT
j_gene: TRBJ1-5; abundance: -; v_gene: TRBV19; d_gene: -; CDR3aa: CASGTGGQTQPQHF; CDR3nt: TGTGCCAGCGGGACCGGGGGGCAGACTCAGCCCCAGCATTTT
j_gene: TRBJ2-7; abundance: -; v_gene: TRBV6-6; d_gene: TRBD2; CDR3aa: CASSFLAGDSYEQYF; CDR3nt: TGTGCCAGCAGTTTTCTAGCGGGAGATTCCTACGAGCAGTACTTC
j_gene: TRBJ1-5; abundance: -; v_gene: TRBV4-3; d_gene: TRBD1; CDR3aa: CASSQDTGDRGYNQPQHF; CDR3nt: TGCGCCAGCAGCCAAGATACTGGGGACAGGGGGTACAATCAGCCCCAGCATTTT
j_gene: TRBJ2-1; abundance: -; v_gene: TRBV5-1; d_gene: TRBD2; CDR3aa: CASSFKPGLASSYNEQFF; CDR3nt: TGCGCCAGCAGCTTCAAACCGGGACTAGCGTCCTCCTACAATGAGCAGTTCTTC
j_gene: TRBJ2-1; abundance: -; v_gene: TRBV6-6; d_gene: TRBD2; CDR3aa: CASRPPLAGDGYEQFF; CDR3nt: TGTGCCAGCAGACCCCCACTAGCGGGAGACGGATATGAGCAGTTCTTC
j_gene: TRBJ1-6; abundance: few; v_gene: TRBV5-4; d_gene: -; CDR3aa: CASSQGPGFNSPLHF; CDR3nt: TGTGCCAGCAGCCAAGGACCGGGGTTCAACTCACCCCTCCACTTT
j_gene: TRBJ2-3; abundance: -; v_gene: TRBV5-6; d_gene: -; CDR3aa: CASSLDRDSRYTQYF; CDR3nt: TGTGCCAGCAGCTTGGACCGGGACTCCCGTTATACGCAGTATTTT
j_gene: TRBJ2-7; abundance: -; v_gene: TRBV5-4; d_gene: -; CDR3aa: CASSFQGYEQYF; CDR3nt: TGTGCCAGCAGCTTCCAGGGCTACGAGCAGTACTTC
j_gene: TRBJ2-1; abundance: few; v_gene: TRBV29-1; d_gene: TRBD2; CDR3aa: CSVELSGSSYNEQFF; CDR3nt: TGCAGCGTTGAACTTAGCGGGAGCTCCTACAATGAGCAGTTCTTC
j_gene: TRBJ2-7; abundance: once; v_gene: TRBV11-2; d_gene: TRBD2; CDR3aa: CASSLKLAGGEQYF; CDR3nt: TGTGCCAGCAGCTTAAAACTAGCGGGAGGCGAGCAGTACTTC
j_gene: TRBJ1-2; abundance: -; v_gene: TRBV27; d_gene: TRBD1; CDR3aa: CASSLGQGWGYTF; CDR3nt: TGTGCCAGCTCCTTGGGACAGGGTTGGGGCTACACCTTC
j_gene: TRBJ2-3; abundance: -; v_gene: TRBV13; d_gene: TRBD2; CDR3aa: CASSLGGLAGTDTQYF; CDR3nt: TGTGCCAGCAGTCTCGGAGGGCTAGCGGGCACAGATACGCAGTATTTT
j_gene: TRBJ1-5; abundance: -; v_gene: TRBV6-5; d_gene: TRBD1; CDR3aa: CASSYFTGEEPQHF; CDR3nt: TGTGCCAGCAGTTACTTCACAGGGGAGGAGCCCCAGCATTTT
j_gene: TRBJ2-7; abundance: -; v_gene: TRBV28; d_gene: -; CDR3aa: CASSFRGGWREQYF; CDR3nt: TGTGCCAGCAGTTTTAGGGGGGGGTGGCGCGAGCAGTACTTC
j_gene: TRBJ2-3; abundance: -; v_gene: TRBV5-1; d_gene: TRBD1; CDR3aa: CASSWDREATDTQYF; CDR3nt: TGCGCCAGCAGCTGGGACAGGGAGGCGACAGATACGCAGTATTTT
j_gene: TRBJ2-4; abundance: once; v_gene: TRBV29-1; d_gene: TRBD2; CDR3aa: CSVDPGGVQGIQYF; CDR3nt: TGCAGCGTAGACCCGGGAGGGGTGCAGGGCATTCAGTACTTC
j_gene: TRBJ1-5; abundance: -; v_gene: TRBV30; d_gene: TRBD1; CDR3aa: CAWSMGQNQPQHF; CDR3nt: TGTGCCTGGAGTATGGGACAGAATCAGCCCCAGCATTTT
j_gene: TRBJ1-4; abundance: once; v_gene: TRBV9; d_gene: TRBD1; CDR3aa: CASSVDPGTGDNSNEKLFF; CDR3nt: TGTGCCAGCAGCGTGGACCCTGGGACAGGGGATAACTCTAATGAAAAACTGTTTTTT
j_gene: TRBJ2-1; abundance: -; v_gene: TRBV5-4; d_gene: -; CDR3aa: CASSSLLGGDAYNEQFF; CDR3nt: TGTGCCAGCAGCTCCCTCTTAGGGGGAGACGCCTACAATGAGCAGTTCTTC
j_gene: TRBJ2-5; abundance: -; v_gene: TRBV30; d_gene: -; CDR3aa: CAWSRGGIETQYF; CDR3nt: TGTGCCTGGAGTAGGGGGGGAATAGAGACCCAGTACTTC